The clone carrying this T cell receptor (beta chain) occurred a few times. TCRdb independently ran MiXCR on the 5' RACE reads; one entry per CDR3 protein. The table includes under 250,000 distinct CDR3 sequences, 15% detected once. The sample is drawn from a study of T-cell memory formation after mild COVID-19. The CDR3 is 14 amino acids. Germline CDR1 SGDLS, CDR2 YYNGEE. V dropped 0 bases and J dropped 4 bases, with 8 bases sitting between them. This clonotype originated in an adult woman who had mild COVID-19 (a few samples of this study predate the infection). Cell type and time point are not known. The specimen was PBMCs or a T cell subset sorted from them (not recorded which). The chain has TRBV9 and TRBJ1-3; no reliable D call. The CDR3 DNA reads as TGTGCCAGCAGCGTAGACGGGTCCGGAAACACCATATATTTT. It translates to CASSVDGSGNTIYF.